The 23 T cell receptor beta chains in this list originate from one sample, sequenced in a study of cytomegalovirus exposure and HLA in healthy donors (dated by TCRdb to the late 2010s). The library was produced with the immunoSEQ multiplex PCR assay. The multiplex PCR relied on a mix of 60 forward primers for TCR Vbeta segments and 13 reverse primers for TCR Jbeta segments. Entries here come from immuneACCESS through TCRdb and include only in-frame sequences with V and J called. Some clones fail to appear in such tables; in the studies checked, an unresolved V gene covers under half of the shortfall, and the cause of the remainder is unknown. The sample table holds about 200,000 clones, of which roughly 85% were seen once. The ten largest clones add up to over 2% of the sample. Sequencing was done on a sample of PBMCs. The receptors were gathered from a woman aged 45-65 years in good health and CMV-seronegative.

CDR3 loop: CASSLSGQGRYGYTF. The CDR3 bases are TGTGCCAGCAGCCTCTCCGGACAGGGGCGCTATGGCTACACCTTC. J is TRBJ1-2 and V is TRBV7-2; 9 bases fit TRBD1. CDR3 length: 15 residues. V trimming: 5 bases; J trimming: 4 bases; junction bases outside the gene matches: 8. Germline assignment: CDR1 SGHTA and CDR2 FQGNSA.

CDR3 residues: CASSVRYDYNEQFF. The CDR3, as DNA: TGTGCCAGCAGCGTCCGGTACGACTACAATGAGCAGTTCTTC. V usage is TRBV7-2 and J usage is TRBJ2-1; D call uncertain. The V and J ends lost 5 bases and 3 bases respectively, with 11 bases between them. The length of the CDR3 is 14 residues. The germline CDR1 and CDR2 sequences are SGHTA and FQGNSA. Together with reference TRBV7-2 and TRBJ2-1, the CDR3 gives the full variable domain: GAGVSQSPSNKVTEKGKDVELRCDPISGHTALYWYRQSLGQGLEFLIYFQGNSAPDKSGLPSDRFSAERTGGSVSTLTIQRTQQEDSAVYLCASSVRYDYNEQFFGPGTRLTVL.

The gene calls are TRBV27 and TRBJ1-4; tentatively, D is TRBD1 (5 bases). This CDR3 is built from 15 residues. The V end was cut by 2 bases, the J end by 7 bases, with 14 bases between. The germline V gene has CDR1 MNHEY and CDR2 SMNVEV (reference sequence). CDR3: CASSLMVERGEKLFF. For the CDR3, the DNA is TGTGCCAGCAGTTTAATGGTAGAAAGGGGTGAAAAACTGTTTTTT.

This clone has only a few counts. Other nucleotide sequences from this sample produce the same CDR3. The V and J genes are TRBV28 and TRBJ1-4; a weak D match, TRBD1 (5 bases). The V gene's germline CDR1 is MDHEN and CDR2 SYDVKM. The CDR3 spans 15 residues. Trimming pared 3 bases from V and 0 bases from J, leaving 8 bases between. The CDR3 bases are TGTGCCAGCAGTTTTGGGGGGGCAACTAATGAAAAACTGTTTTTT. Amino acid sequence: CASSFGGATNEKLFF.

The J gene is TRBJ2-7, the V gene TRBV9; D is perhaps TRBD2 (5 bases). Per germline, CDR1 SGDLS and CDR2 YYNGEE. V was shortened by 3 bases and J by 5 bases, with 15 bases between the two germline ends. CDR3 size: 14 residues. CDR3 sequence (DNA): TGTGCCAGCAGCGGACGGGATATGGTCAACGAGCAGTACTTC. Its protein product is CASSGRDMVNEQYF.

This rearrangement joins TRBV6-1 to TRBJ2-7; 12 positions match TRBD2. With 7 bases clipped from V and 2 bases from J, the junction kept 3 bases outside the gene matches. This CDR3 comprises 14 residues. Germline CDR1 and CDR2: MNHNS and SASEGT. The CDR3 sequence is CASIRLAGAYEQYF. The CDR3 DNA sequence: TGTGCCAGCATCCGACTAGCGGGAGCCTACGAGCAGTACTTC.

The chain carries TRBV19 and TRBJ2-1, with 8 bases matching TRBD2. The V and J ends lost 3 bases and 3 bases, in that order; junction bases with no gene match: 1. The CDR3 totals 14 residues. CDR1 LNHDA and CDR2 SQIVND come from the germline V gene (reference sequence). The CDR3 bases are TGTGCCAGTAGTATCCGGGAGGGCTACAATGAGCAGTTCTTC. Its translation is CASSIREGYNEQFF.

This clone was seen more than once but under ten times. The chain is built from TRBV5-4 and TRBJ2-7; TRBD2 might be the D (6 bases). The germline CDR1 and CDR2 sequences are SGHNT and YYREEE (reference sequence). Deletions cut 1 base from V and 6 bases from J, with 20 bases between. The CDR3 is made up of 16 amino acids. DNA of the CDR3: TGTGCCAGCAGCTTGTGGGGACTTGAGAGGGGAGCCGAGCAGTACTTC. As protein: CASSLWGLERGAEQYF.

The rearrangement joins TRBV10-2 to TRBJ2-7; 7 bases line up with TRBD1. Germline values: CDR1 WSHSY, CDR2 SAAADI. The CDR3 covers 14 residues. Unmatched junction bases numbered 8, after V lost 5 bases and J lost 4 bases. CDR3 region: CASSRGQSSYEQYF. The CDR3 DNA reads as TGCGCCAGCAGTCGGGGACAGTCGTCGTACGAGCAGTACTTC.

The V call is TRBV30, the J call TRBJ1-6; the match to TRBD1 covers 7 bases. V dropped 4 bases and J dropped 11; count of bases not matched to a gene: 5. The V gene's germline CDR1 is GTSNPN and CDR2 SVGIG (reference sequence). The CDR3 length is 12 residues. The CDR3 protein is CAWNRQGTPLHF. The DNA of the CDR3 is TGTGCCTGGAACAGACAGGGAACACCCCTCCACTTT.

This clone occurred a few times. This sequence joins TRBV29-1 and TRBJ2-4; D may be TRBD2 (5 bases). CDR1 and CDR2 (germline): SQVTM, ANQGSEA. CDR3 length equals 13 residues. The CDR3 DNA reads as TGCAGTGGGTACGCGGGAGCCAAAAACATTCAGTACTTC. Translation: CSGYAGAKNIQYF.

CDR3 in DNA: TGTGCCAGCAGCCGGATCCGACAGATAAGCAATGAGCAGTTCTTC. Residues: CASSRIRQISNEQFF. V gene TRBV28 combines with J gene TRBJ2-1, with D possibly TRBD1 on 5 matching bases. Germline assignment: CDR1 MDHEN and CDR2 SYDVKM. The CDR3 length is 15 residues. V was trimmed by 6 bases and J by 6 bases, leaving 18 bases between them.

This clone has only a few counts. The CDR3 DNA reads TGTGCCAGCAGCGTCCCCGGGACAGGGGGCACAGATACGCAGTATTTT. Amino acids: CASSVPGTGGTDTQYF. The gene calls are TRBV21-1 and TRBJ2-3; no DNA check was done on the table's D call, TRBD1. TRBV21-1 is a pseudogene. This CDR3 region has 16 residues.

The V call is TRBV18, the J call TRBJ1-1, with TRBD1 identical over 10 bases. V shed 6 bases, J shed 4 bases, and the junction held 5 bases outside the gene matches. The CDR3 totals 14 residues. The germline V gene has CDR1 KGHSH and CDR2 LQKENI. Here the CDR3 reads CASSTDRGFTEAFF. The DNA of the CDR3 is TGTGCCAGCTCCACGGACAGGGGGTTCACTGAAGCTTTCTTT.

CDR3 in DNA: TGTGCCAGCAGTTTATGGGAACTAGCGGGAGGGATCTACAATGAGCAGTTCTTC. It encodes CASSLWELAGGIYNEQFF. The chain joins TRBV27 to TRBJ2-1; 13 nucleotides align to TRBD2. Germline V gene sequence: CDR1 MNHEY, CDR2 SMNVEV (reference sequence). The CDR3 spans 18 residues. V lost 1 base, J lost 3 bases, and 6 bases stayed unmatched.

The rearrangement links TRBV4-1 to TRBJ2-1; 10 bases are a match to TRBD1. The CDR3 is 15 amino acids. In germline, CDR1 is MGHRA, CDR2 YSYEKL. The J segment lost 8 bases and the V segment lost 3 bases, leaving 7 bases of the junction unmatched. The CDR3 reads CASSQSGTGVHEQFF. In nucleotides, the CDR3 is TGCGCCAGCAGCCAGTCCGGGACAGGGGTCCATGAGCAGTTCTTC.

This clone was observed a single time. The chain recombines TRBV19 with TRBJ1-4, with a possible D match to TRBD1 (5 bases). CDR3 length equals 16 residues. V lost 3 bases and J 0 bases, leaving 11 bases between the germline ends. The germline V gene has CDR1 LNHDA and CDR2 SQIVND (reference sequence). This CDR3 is CASSMGTGATNEKLFF. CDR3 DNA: TGTGCCAGTAGTATGGGAACAGGAGCAACTAATGAAAAACTGTTTTTT.

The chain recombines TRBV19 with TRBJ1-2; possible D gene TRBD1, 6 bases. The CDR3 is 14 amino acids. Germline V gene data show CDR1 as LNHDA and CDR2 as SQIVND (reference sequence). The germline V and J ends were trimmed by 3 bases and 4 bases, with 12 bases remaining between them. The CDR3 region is CASSINRESYGYTF. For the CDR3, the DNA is TGTGCCAGTAGTATCAACAGGGAGAGCTATGGCTACACCTTC. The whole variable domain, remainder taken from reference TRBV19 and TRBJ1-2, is DGGITQSPKYLFRKEGQNVTLSCEQNLNHDAMYWYRQDPGQGLRLIYYSQIVNDFQKGDIAEGYSVSREKKESFPLTVTSAQKNPTAFYLCASSINRESYGYTFGSGTRLTVV.

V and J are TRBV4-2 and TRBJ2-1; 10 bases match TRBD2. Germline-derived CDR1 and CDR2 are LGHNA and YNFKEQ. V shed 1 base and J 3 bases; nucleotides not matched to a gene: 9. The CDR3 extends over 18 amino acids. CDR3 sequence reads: CASSQGRQTSGHYNEQFF. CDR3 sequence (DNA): TGTGCCAGCAGCCAAGGCCGGCAGACTAGCGGGCACTACAATGAGCAGTTCTTC.

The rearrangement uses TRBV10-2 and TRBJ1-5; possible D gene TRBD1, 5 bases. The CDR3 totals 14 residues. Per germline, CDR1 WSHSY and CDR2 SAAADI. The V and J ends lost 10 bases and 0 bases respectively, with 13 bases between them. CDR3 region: CATADRTSNQPQHF. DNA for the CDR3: TGCGCCACCGCTGACAGAACTAGCAATCAGCCCCAGCATTTT.

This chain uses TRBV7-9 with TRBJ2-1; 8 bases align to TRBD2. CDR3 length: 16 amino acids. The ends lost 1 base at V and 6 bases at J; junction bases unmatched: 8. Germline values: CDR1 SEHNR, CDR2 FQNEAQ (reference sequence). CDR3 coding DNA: TGTGCCAGCAGCTTAGTGGGCGGGAGGAGTGTCAATGAGCAGTTCTTC. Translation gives CASSLVGGRSVNEQFF.

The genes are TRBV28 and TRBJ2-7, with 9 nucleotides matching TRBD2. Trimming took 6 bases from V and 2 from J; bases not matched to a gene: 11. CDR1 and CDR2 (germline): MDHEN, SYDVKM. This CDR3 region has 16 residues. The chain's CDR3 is CASRDTAGGTAYEQYF. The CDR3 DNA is TGTGCCAGCAGAGATACGGCGGGAGGGACCGCCTACGAGCAGTACTTC.

CDR3 coding DNA: TGTGCCAGTAGTATAGATTTCGGTGATCAGCCCCAGCATTTT. Its translation: CASSIDFGDQPQHF. The chain couples TRBV19 to TRBJ1-5; D is unclear. Germline V lookup: CDR1 LNHDA, CDR2 SQIVND (reference sequence). Between the trimmed V and J ends, which lost 0 bases and 5 bases, there was a span of 8 bases. The CDR3 is 14 amino acids.